These T cell receptor beta chains were read from a single sample in a study of blood T cell repertoires in COVID-19. Repertoires were generated with immunoSEQ multiplex PCR, while TCRdb's copy carries only in-frame clones and drops some. The table includes more than 140,000 clones, roughly 88% detected once. Sequenced input: peripheral blood. Receptor source: a woman between 55 and 75 years old with acute or convalescent COVID-19. Each CDR3 is given with its conserved first and last residue. A D gene is named only where the DNA matches it firmly. Size is omitted from some rows. Given values are once, few, many or a class for expanded clones.

size	V	D	J	DNA	CDR3
few	TRBV19	-	TRBJ2-7	TGTGCCAGTAGTCTCCGCCCAGGGTTCGAGCAGTACTTC	CASSLRPGFEQYF
-	TRBV19	TRBD2	TRBJ2-5	TGTGCCAGTAGTATAAGGGCTAGCGGGGATTGGGCCCAAGAGACCCAGTACTTC	CASSIRASGDWAQETQYF
-	TRBV10-3	TRBD1	TRBJ2-3	TGTGCCATCAAACCGGGACAGGACACAGATACGCAGTATTTT	CAIKPGQDTDTQYF
-	TRBV16	TRBD1	TRBJ2-3	TGTGCCAGCAGCCGCGGACAGGGGGGAAGCACAGATACGCAGTATTTT	CASSRGQGGSTDTQYF
-	TRBV7-2	-	TRBJ1-2	TGTGCCAGCAGCTCATACAGGGAACTAAACTATGGCTACACCTTC	CASSSYRELNYGYTF
-	TRBV13	-	TRBJ2-1	TGTGCCAGCAGCTCCCCTCTTTTTGGGGGGTGGCTGGGTGAGCAGTTCTTC	CASSSPLFGGWLGEQFF
-	TRBV28	TRBD1	TRBJ2-7	TGTGCCAGCAGTTCGGGACAGTTACCCTTCGAGCAGTACTTC	CASSSGQLPFEQYF
-	TRBV20-1	-	TRBJ2-7	TGCAGTGGGCTAGATTCCTACGAGCAGTACTTC	CSGLDSYEQYF
-	TRBV19	-	TRBJ2-7	TGTGCCAGTAGCCCCCTCTACAGGAGTTCCTACGAGCAGTACTTC	CASSPLYRSSYEQYF
-	TRBV7-2	-	TRBJ2-7	TGTGCCAGCAGCTTCGGAGACCGCTACGAGCAGTACTTC	CASSFGDRYEQYF
few	TRBV4-3	-	TRBJ1-1	TGCGCCAGCAGCCAAGGGGACACCAACACTGAAGCTTTCTTT	CASSQGDTNTEAFF
-	TRBV15	TRBD1	TRBJ1-2	TGTGCCACCAGCAGAGTCCTTCAGGGGGTTGACGGCTACACCTTC	CATSRVLQGVDGYTF
once	TRBV28	-	TRBJ2-1	TGTGCCAGCAGCGTCACAGGGGAGGCCTACAATGAGCAGTTCTTC	CASSVTGEAYNEQFF
-	TRBV30	-	TRBJ1-2	TGTGCCTGGACCAAAACTACAGGGATCCCTAACTATGGCTACACCTTC	CAWTKTTGIPNYGYTF
-	TRBV7-9	TRBD2	TRBJ2-3	TGTGCCAGCAGCTCAAGGACTAGCGGTACAGATACGCAGTATTTT	CASSSRTSGTDTQYF
-	TRBV6-5	-	TRBJ2-7	TGTGCCAGCAGTTACGACGCAGGCCGCTCCTACGAGCAGTACTTC	CASSYDAGRSYEQYF
-	TRBV7-2	-	TRBJ2-2	TGTGCCAGCAGCTTGCGGGACCCAAACACCGGGGAGCTGTTTTTT	CASSLRDPNTGELFF
-	TRBV6-5	-	TRBJ2-3	TGTGCCAGCACCGGGGGAAGCACAGATACGCAGTATTTT	CASTGGSTDTQYF
-	TRBV7-2	-	TRBJ1-1	TGTGCCAGCAGCCCGGGGGCTGAAGCTTTCTTT	CASSPGAEAFF
-	TRBV5-5	-	TRBJ2-3	TGTGCCAGCAGCAACTCCCCCCCTAGCGAACACACAGATACGCAGTATTTT	CASSNSPPSEHTDTQYF
-	TRBV7-9	TRBD1	TRBJ1-5	TGTGCCAGCAGCTTGGGCACAGGGGGTCACAATCAGCCCCAGCATTTT	CASSLGTGGHNQPQHF
once	TRBV5-1	TRBD1	TRBJ1-6	TGCGCCAGCAGCTTGGCTGGACAGGGCTATTCACCCCTCCACTTT	CASSLAGQGYSPLHF
-	TRBV28	TRBD1	TRBJ1-2	TGTGCCAGCAGCCAGACAGGGGATAACTATGGCTACACCTTC	CASSQTGDNYGYTF
-	TRBV5-1	TRBD2	TRBJ2-1	TGCGCCAGCAGCTTGGGTCTAGCGGCTTCCAATGAGCAGTTCTTC	CASSLGLAASNEQFF
-	TRBV11-2	-	TRBJ1-6	TGTGCCAGCAGCCCCTCCCCCAATTCACCCCTCCACTTT	CASSPSPNSPLHF
-	TRBV19	-	TRBJ2-6	TGTGCCACTTCCTCTGGGGCCAACGTCCTGACTTTC	CATSSGANVLTF
-	TRBV7-2	TRBD1	TRBJ1-6	TGTGCCAGTAGAGGGACAGGGGGCGATTCACCCCTCCACTTT	CASRGTGGDSPLHF
-	TRBV19	TRBD1	TRBJ2-7	TGTGCCAGTAGTACCAACAGGGGGCCATTTGAGCAGTACTTC	CASSTNRGPFEQYF
-	TRBV5-1	-	TRBJ1-5	TGCGCCAGCAGCCCCTTCGGGGGTAGCAATCAGCCCCAGCATTTT	CASSPFGGSNQPQHF
-	TRBV7-3	TRBD2	TRBJ2-2	TGTGCCAGCAGCCCCTCGGGGGGCGGGGAGCTGTTTTTT	CASSPSGGGELFF
-	TRBV29-1	TRBD1	TRBJ1-3	TGCAGCGTGACGACAGGGAGCTCTGGAAACACCATATATTTT	CSVTTGSSGNTIYF
-	TRBV24-1	-	TRBJ1-1	TGTGCCACCAGGCCGGGAAGAGGAGGCACTGAAGCTTTCTTT	CATRPGRGGTEAFF
-	TRBV10-3	-	TRBJ1-1	TGTGCCATCAGTGATAGGGGGAACACTGAAGCTTTCTTT	CAISDRGNTEAFF
few	TRBV4-2	-	TRBJ2-3	TGTGCCAGCAGCCTAACCCTCGTTGAGCGGACAGATACGCAGTATTTT	CASSLTLVERTDTQYF
-	TRBV19	-	TRBJ2-1	TGTGCCAGTAGTATATCGACAGACAATGAGCAGTTCTTC	CASSISTDNEQFF
-	TRBV5-4	TRBD1	TRBJ2-7	TGTGCCAGCAGCCCGTCAAGGGACAGGGGCTACGAGCAGTACTTC	CASSPSRDRGYEQYF
-	TRBV7-2	-	TRBJ2-5	TGTGCCAGCAGCCTCCAAGAGGGCGAGACCCAGTACTTC	CASSLQEGETQYF
-	TRBV5-1	-	TRBJ1-1	TGCGCCAGCAGACCCGGGGGGCTATTGGTGAACACTGAAGCTTTCTTT	CASRPGGLLVNTEAFF
-	TRBV30	-	TRBJ2-6	TGTGCCTCCGACAGCTCTGGGGCCAACGTCCTGACTTTC	CASDSSGANVLTF
-	TRBV5-1	-	TRBJ2-1	TGCGCCAGCAGCTTGGATGGAGGGAAGGATGAGCAGTTCTTC	CASSLDGGKDEQFF
-	TRBV5-8	-	TRBJ2-5	TGTGCCAGCAGCGCTAGGACAGTTTGGGGGACCCAGTACTTC	CASSARTVWGTQYF